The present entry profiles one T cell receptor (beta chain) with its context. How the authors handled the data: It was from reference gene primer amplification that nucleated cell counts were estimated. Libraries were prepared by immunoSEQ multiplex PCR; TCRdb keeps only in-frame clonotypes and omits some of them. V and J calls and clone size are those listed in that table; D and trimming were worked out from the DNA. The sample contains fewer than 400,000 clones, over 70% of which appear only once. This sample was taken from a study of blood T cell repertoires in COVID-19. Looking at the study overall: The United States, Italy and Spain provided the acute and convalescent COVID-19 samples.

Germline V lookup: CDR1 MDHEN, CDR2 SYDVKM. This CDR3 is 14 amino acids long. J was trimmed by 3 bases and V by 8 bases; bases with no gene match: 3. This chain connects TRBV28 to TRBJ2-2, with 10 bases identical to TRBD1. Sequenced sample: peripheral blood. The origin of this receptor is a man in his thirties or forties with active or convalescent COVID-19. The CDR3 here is CASGTGADTGELFF. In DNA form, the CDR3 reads TGTGCCAGCGGGACAGGGGCGGACACCGGGGAGCTGTTTTTT.